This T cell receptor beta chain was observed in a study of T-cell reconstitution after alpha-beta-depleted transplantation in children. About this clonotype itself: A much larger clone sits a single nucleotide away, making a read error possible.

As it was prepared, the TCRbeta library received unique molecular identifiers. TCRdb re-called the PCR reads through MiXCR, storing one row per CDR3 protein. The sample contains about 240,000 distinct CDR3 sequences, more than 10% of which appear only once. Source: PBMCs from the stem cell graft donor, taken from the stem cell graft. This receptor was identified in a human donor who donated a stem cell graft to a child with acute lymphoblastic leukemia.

The CDR3 DNA sequence: TGCTGTGCTAGAGATTATCTAGCGGGAGTAACGGGTGAGCAGTTCTTC. The encoded protein is CCARDYLAGVTGEQFF. The chain has TRBV20-1 and TRBJ2-1; TRBD2 aligns across 10 bases. The germline V gene encodes CDR1 DFQATT and CDR2 SNEGSKA (reference sequence). This CDR3 is built from 16 residues.